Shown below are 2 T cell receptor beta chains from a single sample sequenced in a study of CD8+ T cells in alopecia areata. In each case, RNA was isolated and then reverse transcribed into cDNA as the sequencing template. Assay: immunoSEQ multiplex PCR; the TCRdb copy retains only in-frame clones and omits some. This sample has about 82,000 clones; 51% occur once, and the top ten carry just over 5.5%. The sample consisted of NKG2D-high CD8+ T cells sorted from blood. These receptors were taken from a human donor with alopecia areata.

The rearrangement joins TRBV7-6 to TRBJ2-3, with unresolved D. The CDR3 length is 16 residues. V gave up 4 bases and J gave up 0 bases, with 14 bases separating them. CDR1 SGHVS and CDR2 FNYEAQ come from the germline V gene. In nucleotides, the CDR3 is TGTGCCAGCAGCTCAGACCCCACTACTAGCACAGATACGCAGTATTTT. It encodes CASSSDPTTSTDTQYF.

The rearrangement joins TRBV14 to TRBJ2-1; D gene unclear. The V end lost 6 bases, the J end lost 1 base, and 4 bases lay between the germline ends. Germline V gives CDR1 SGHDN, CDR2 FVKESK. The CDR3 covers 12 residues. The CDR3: CASRGSYNEQFF. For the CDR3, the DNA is TGTGCCAGCAGGGGGTCCTACAATGAGCAGTTCTTC. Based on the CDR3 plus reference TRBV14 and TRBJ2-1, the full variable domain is EAGVTQFPSHSVIEKGQTVTLRCDPISGHDNLYWYRRVMGKEIKFLLHFVKESKQDESGMPNNRFLAERTGGTYSTLKVQPAELEDSGVYFCASRGSYNEQFFGPGTRLTVL.